These 30 T cell receptor beta chains were sequenced from one sample in a study of shared clonotypes between healthy human individuals (dated by TCRdb to the early 2020s). The method was the immunoSEQ multiplex PCR assay. TCRdb mirrors the immuneACCESS table, restricted to in-frame sequences. Some clones are absent from its copies; in checked studies, under half trace to an unresolved V gene, and the reason for the others is unknown. The sample contains over a million clones, 70% to 80% of them found a single time. Clones ranked in the top ten supply 0.61% of the sample. Specimen: memory CD4+ T cells from PBMCs. The sample's cell subset or site label, in plain terms: CD45RA-negative fraction. These receptors were taken from a man younger than 35 in good health. Some clones in this sample may be carry-over from other donors' samples.

This clone has a single count. The CDR3 nucleotides read TGTGCCATCAGCGACTATAGGGCAGGGCTTTATGGCTACACCTTC. Protein: CAISDYRAGLYGYTF. The chain couples TRBV10-3 to TRBJ1-2, with D perhaps TRBD1 (5 bases). The CDR3 is made up of 15 amino acids. V dropped 6 bases and J dropped 5 bases, with 19 bases sitting between them. Germline V gene sequence: CDR1 ENHRY, CDR2 SYGVKD.

This chain joins TRBV28 and TRBJ1-2, with D maybe TRBD1 (5 bases). Germline CDR1 reads MDHEN; CDR2 reads SYDVKM. There are 15 residues in the CDR3. The V and J ends lost 2 bases and 4 bases respectively, with 14 bases between them. This CDR3 is CASSLGGGRSYGYTF. As DNA, the CDR3 is TGTGCCAGCAGTTTAGGGGGAGGGAGAAGCTATGGCTACACCTTC.

The chain links TRBV5-1 to TRBJ2-5; the match to TRBD2 covers 9 bases. The CDR3 runs 14 residues. With 4 bases clipped from V and 5 bases from J, the junction kept 6 bases outside the gene matches. Germline assignment: CDR1 SGHRS and CDR2 YFSETQ. The CDR3 here is CASSGAAGGETQYF. The CDR3 coding sequence is TGCGCCAGCAGCGGCGCGGCGGGAGGGGAGACCCAGTACTTC.

This clone was seen only a few times. The chain couples TRBV7-9 to TRBJ1-4; no reliable D call. This CDR3 contains 12 residues. The ends were cut back, 5 bases at V and 4 bases at J, with 5 bases in the middle. Per the germline V gene, CDR1 is SEHNR and CDR2 is FQNEAQ (reference sequence). CDR3 amino acids: CASSPDNEKLFF. The CDR3 region has the DNA TGTGCCAGCAGCCCCGATAATGAAAAACTGTTTTTT.

V usage is TRBV27 and J usage is TRBJ1-5, with D perhaps TRBD1 (6 bases). The CDR3 has 13 residues. Germline-derived CDR1 and CDR2 are MNHEY and SMNVEV (reference sequence). The V end was cut by 8 bases, the J end by 7 bases, with 15 bases between. Here the CDR3 reads CASAQGPIQPQHF. Written as DNA, the CDR3 is TGTGCCAGCGCACAGGGCCCAATCCAGCCCCAGCATTTT.

About this clone itself: The same CDR3 also results from other DNA sequences found in this sample. The rearrangement joins TRBV7-3 to TRBJ2-2; D is undetermined. Germline V CDR1 and CDR2: SGHTA, FQGTGA. The CDR3 is 14 residues long. The V end was cut by 2 bases, the J end by 2 bases, with 6 bases between. CDR3: CASSLLVNTGELFF. For the CDR3, the DNA is TGTGCCAGCAGCTTATTGGTAAACACCGGGGAGCTGTTTTTT.

This clone was observed a few times. The chain uses TRBV28 and TRBJ2-7; 10 bases line up with TRBD2. Losses at the gene ends were 7 bases for V and 4 bases for J; bases not matched to a gene: 4. The CDR3 extends over 13 amino acids. Germline-derived CDR1 and CDR2 are MDHEN and SYDVKM. The CDR3 coding sequence is TGTGCCAGCACCCCGACTAGCGGGTACGAGCAGTACTTC. Translating gives CASTPTSGYEQYF.

Comments on this clone: Other nucleotide sequences in the sample specify the same CDR3. This chain links TRBV5-1 with TRBJ2-3, with 10 bases aligning to TRBD2. This CDR3 has 15 amino acids. V lost 0 bases to trimming and J lost 5 bases; unmatched junction nucleotides: 3. Germline values: CDR1 SGHRS, CDR2 YFSETQ. The CDR3 DNA sequence: TGCGCCAGCAGCTTGGGACTAGCGGGCCGAGATACGCAGTATTTT. Its protein is CASSLGLAGRDTQYF.

The chain is built from TRBV2 and TRBJ2-7; TRBD2 aligns across 8 bases. Per the germline V gene, CDR1 is SNHLY and CDR2 is FYNNEI. Losses at the gene ends were 4 bases for V and 2 bases for J; bases not matched to a gene: 13. The CDR3 consists of 17 residues. CDR3 sequence: CASSVDSPSGFPYEQYF. In nucleotides, the CDR3 is TGTGCCAGCAGTGTCGATTCCCCTAGCGGGTTTCCCTACGAGCAGTACTTC. Full variable domain (outside the CDR3, taken from reference TRBV2 and TRBJ2-7): EPEVTQTPSHQVTQMGQEVILRCVPISNHLYFYWYRQILGQKVEFLVSFYNNEISEKSEIFDDQFSVERPDGSNFTLKIRSTKLEDSAMYFCASSVDSPSGFPYEQYFGPGTRLTVT.

This clone was found a few times. This chain connects TRBV10-3 to TRBJ2-2; 10 nucleotides align to TRBD1. The CDR3 loop spans 15 amino acids. Germline V gene lookup returns CDR1 ENHRY and CDR2 SYGVKD. V trimming: 4 bases; J trimming: 4 bases; junction bases outside the gene matches: 3. The CDR3 here is CAISGRQGATGELFF. CDR3 in DNA: TGTGCCATCAGTGGGAGACAGGGGGCCACCGGGGAGCTGTTTTTT.

The rearrangement links TRBV27 to TRBJ1-2; 8 bases line up with TRBD1. The CDR3 runs 18 residues. Trimming at V came to 1 base and at J to 2 bases, leaving 12 bases not matched to a gene. Germline CDR1 is MNHEY and CDR2 is SMNVEV (reference sequence). Written as DNA, the CDR3 is TGTGCCAGCAGTTTATTCGGCGTCAGGGGGCATAGGAACTATGGCTACACCTTC. The encoded protein is CASSLFGVRGHRNYGYTF.

V gene TRBV6-6 combines with J gene TRBJ1-1, with a tentative D call TRBD1 (6 bases). The germline gives CDR1 MNHNY, CDR2 SVGAGI (reference sequence). The CDR3 contains 16 residues. Trimming shortened V by 5 bases and J by 5 bases, and 21 bases separated the two germline ends. The CDR3 spells CASSQGRTGMGTEAFF. The CDR3 DNA reads TGTGCCAGCAGTCAAGGCCGTACAGGGATGGGGACTGAAGCTTTCTTT.

This chain uses TRBV7-9 with TRBJ1-2; TRBD1 aligns across 7 bases. The V segment lost 5 bases and the J segment 3 bases; nucleotides outside the gene matches: 3. The CDR3 contains 13 residues. Germline V gives CDR1 SEHNR, CDR2 FQNEAQ (reference sequence). CDR3 DNA: TGTGCCAGCAGCCACGGACAGGACTATGGCTACACCTTC. Translating gives CASSHGQDYGYTF.

This clone was detected many times. The chain has TRBV5-4 and TRBJ1-2, with 12 bases that match TRBD1. The CDR3 loop spans 18 amino acids. Germline-derived CDR1 and CDR2 are SGHNT and YYREEE (reference sequence). Trimming cost V 9 bases and J 5 bases; bases outside gene matches: 20. CDR3 region: CATTIFRDRGRKGYGYTF. The CDR3 nucleotides read TGTGCCACAACCATCTTTCGGGACAGGGGGCGTAAAGGTTATGGCTACACCTTC.

Only one count was recorded for this clone. The chain uses TRBV6-1 and TRBJ2-5; no definite D call. The germline V and J ends were trimmed by 6 bases and 3 bases, with 11 bases remaining between them. Germline V lookup: CDR1 MNHNS, CDR2 SASEGT. The CDR3 contains 13 residues. The CDR3 nucleotides read TGTGCCAGCAGGTCCTCGGTAAAAGAGACCCAGTACTTC. Translated, it gives CASRSSVKETQYF.

The gene calls are TRBV4-2 and TRBJ2-5, with a possible D match to TRBD2 (7 bases). V was pared by 4 bases and J by 4 bases, with 13 bases between. Germline V CDR1 and CDR2: LGHNA, YNFKEQ. The CDR3 runs to 14 residues. For the CDR3, the DNA is TGTGCCAGCAGCCGGGGGGGGCAGGGAGAGACCCAGTACTTC. Translated: CASSRGGQGETQYF.

V gene TRBV15 combines with J gene TRBJ2-7, with D perhaps TRBD1 or TRBD2 (5 bases each). Germline V gene data show CDR1 as LNHNV and CDR2 as YYDKDF (reference sequence). Trimming shortened V by 1 base and J by 5 bases, and 15 bases separated the two germline ends. This CDR3 region has 15 residues. Here the CDR3 DNA reads TGTGCCACCAGCAGAGTGGAGGCAGGGATCGACGAGCAGTACTTC. This sequence encodes CATSRVEAGIDEQYF.

This clone was picked up one time. The chain employs TRBV6-5 and TRBJ1-5; unclear D gene. In germline, CDR1 is MNHEY, CDR2 SVGAGI. Trimming cost V 5 bases and J 4 bases, with 9 bases left between them. The CDR3 spans 13 residues. The CDR3 DNA follows: TGTGCCAGCAGTAACGATGGTAATCAGCCCCAGCATTTT. It encodes CASSNDGNQPQHF.

This clone was found a few times. This sequence joins TRBV27 and TRBJ2-7, with TRBD2 identical over 9 bases. Germline V lookup: CDR1 MNHEY, CDR2 SMNVEV (reference sequence). CDR3 length: 14 residues. With V trimmed by 4 bases and J by 3 bases, 4 bases remained unmatched. The CDR3 bases are TGTGCCAGCAGTTCTCGGACTAGCGTCTACGAGCAGTACTTC. Its protein product is CASSSRTSVYEQYF.

This clone was seen repeatedly, ten times or more. The chain couples TRBV28 to TRBJ1-4; the D gene is possibly TRBD1 (5 bases). The V gene's germline CDR1 is MDHEN and CDR2 SYDVKM. Trimming removed 5 bases from V and 0 bases from J, with 19 bases in between. There are 18 residues in the CDR3. The chain's CDR3 is CASSPLGRSPSTNEKLFF. CDR3 bases: TGTGCCAGCAGTCCCCTGGGGCGGAGCCCGTCAACTAATGAAAAACTGTTTTTT.

The chain recombines TRBV7-3 with TRBJ1-1; D call uncertain. Trimming shortened V by 5 bases and J by 5 bases, and 12 bases separated the two germline ends. CDR1 and CDR2 (germline): SGHTA, FQGTGA. The CDR3 is 13 residues long. The CDR3 loop is CASSVTRDTEAFF. Here the CDR3 DNA reads TGTGCCAGCAGCGTTACAAGGGATACTGAAGCTTTCTTT.

The rearrangement links TRBV28 to TRBJ2-5; 9 bases are a match to TRBD1. The CDR3 runs to 16 residues. The germline V gene has CDR1 MDHEN and CDR2 SYDVKM. Trimming took 6 bases from V and 4 from J; bases not matched to a gene: 12. The CDR3 bases are TGTGCCAGCAGCCAGACCGGGACAGGGTGGGGAGAGACCCAGTACTTC. This gives the protein CASSQTGTGWGETQYF.

V gene TRBV29-1 combines with J gene TRBJ2-3; D possibly matches TRBD1 or TRBD2 (7 bases each). Looked up from germline, CDR1 is SQVTM and CDR2 is ANQGSEA. The V end lost 8 bases, the J end lost 3 bases, and 18 bases lay between the germline ends. The CDR3 loop spans 14 amino acids. CDR3 in amino acids: CSSTSGGGTDTQYF. Here the CDR3 DNA reads TGCAGCTCTACTTCAGGGGGGGGGACAGATACGCAGTATTTT.

This chain uses TRBV5-1 with TRBJ2-5; D is ambiguous. Germline CDR1 SGHRS, CDR2 YFSETQ. Trimming left V 4 bases short and J 4 bases short, with 17 bases between. The CDR3 consists of 15 residues. The CDR3, as DNA: TGCGCCAGCAGCCTCCAACACGGTTGGCGAGAGACCCAGTACTTC. Its protein is CASSLQHGWRETQYF.

This chain connects TRBV11-2 to TRBJ2-1; TRBD2 agrees at 10 bases. This CDR3 spans 18 amino acids. Trimming took 4 bases from V and 2 from J; bases not matched to a gene: 11. Germline assignment: CDR1 SGHAT and CDR2 FQNNGV. The CDR3 here is CASSWGRTSGFPYNEQFF. DNA of the CDR3: TGTGCCAGCAGCTGGGGCCGGACTAGCGGCTTCCCCTACAATGAGCAGTTCTTC.

This chain joins TRBV10-1 and TRBJ2-2; 7 bases agree with TRBD2. The V and J ends lost 2 bases and 3 bases, in that order; junction bases with no gene match: 6. CDR1 is WNHNN, CDR2 SYGVQD, per germline (reference sequence). The CDR3 runs to 16 residues. CDR3 in amino acids: CASSELSGFYTGELFF. The DNA for the CDR3 is TGCGCCAGCAGTGAGCTTAGCGGGTTCTACACCGGGGAGCTGTTTTTT.

This clone was detected once. A much larger clone differs from this one at a single base, so this may be a read error. J is TRBJ1-1 and V is TRBV6-1; no reliable D call. V lost 6 bases and J 3 bases, leaving 5 bases between the germline ends. CDR3 length: 11 residues. Germline loops: CDR1 MNHNS, CDR2 SASEGT. The CDR3 nucleotides read TGTGCCAGCAGGGGGTACACTGAAGCTTTCTTT. This translates into CASRGYTEAFF.

The genes are TRBV27 and TRBJ2-1, with D perhaps matching TRBD2 (5 bases). Germline values: CDR1 MNHEY, CDR2 SMNVEV (reference sequence). This CDR3 contains 15 residues. Trimming cost V 7 bases and J 4 bases, with 17 bases left between them. The CDR3 DNA sequence: TGTGCCAGCAAATATGGACTCGAAGTTTACAATGAGCAGTTCTTC. It translates to CASKYGLEVYNEQFF.

CDR3 sequence (DNA): TGTGCCAGCATATCAAGGGTTAGCGGTCTCTTCCGGGCCTACGAGCAGTACTTC. Translating it yields CASISRVSGLFRAYEQYF. The chain couples TRBV28 to TRBJ2-7, with D possibly matching TRBD2 (6 bases). Germline V lookup: CDR1 MDHEN, CDR2 SYDVKM. V lost 7 bases to trimming and J lost 2 bases, with 27 bases between them. CDR3 length equals 18 residues.

Of note for this clone: The sample holds other DNA sequences that translate to the same CDR3. CDR3 in DNA: TGTGCCACCAGAACGAGTAGGGCAGGCGCGGCCTACGAGCAGTACTTC. Translated, it gives CATRTSRAGAAYEQYF. V gene TRBV15 combines with J gene TRBJ2-7; D not resolved. Germline CDR1 LNHNV, CDR2 YYDKDF (reference sequence). The V and J ends lost 6 bases and 2 bases respectively, with 20 bases between them. The CDR3 length is 16 residues.